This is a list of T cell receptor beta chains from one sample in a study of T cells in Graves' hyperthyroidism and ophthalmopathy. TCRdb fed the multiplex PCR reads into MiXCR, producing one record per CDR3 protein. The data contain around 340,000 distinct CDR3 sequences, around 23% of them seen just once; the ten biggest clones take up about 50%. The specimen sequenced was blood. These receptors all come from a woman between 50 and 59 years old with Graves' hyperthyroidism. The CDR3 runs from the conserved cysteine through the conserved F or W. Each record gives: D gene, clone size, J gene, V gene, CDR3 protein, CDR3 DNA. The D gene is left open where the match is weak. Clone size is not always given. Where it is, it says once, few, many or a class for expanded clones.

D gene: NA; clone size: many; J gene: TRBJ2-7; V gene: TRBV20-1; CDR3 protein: CSARGEEFSYEQYF; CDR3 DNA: TGCAGTGCTAGAGGGGAGGAATTCTCCTACGAGCAGTACTTC
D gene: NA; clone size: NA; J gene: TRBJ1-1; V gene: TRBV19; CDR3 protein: CASSILFRGRMNTGAFF; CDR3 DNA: TGTGCCAGTAGTATCTTATTCAGGGGACGAATGAACACTGGAGCTTTCTTT
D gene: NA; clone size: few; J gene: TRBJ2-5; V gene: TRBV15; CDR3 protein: CATSRVMTSNQETQYF; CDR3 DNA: TGTGCCACCAGCAGGGTGATGACAAGTAACCAAGAGACCCAGTACTTC
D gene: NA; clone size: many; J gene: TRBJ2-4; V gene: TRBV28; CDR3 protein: CASSLWGLGLAKNIQYF; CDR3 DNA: TGTGCCAGCAGTTTATGGGGACTGGGATTAGCCAAAAACATTCAGTACTTC
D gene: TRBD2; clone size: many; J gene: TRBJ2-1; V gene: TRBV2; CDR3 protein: CASSLTRTGGNEQFF; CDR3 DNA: TGTGCCAGCAGCCTTACTCGAACGGGGGGTAATGAGCAGTTCTTC
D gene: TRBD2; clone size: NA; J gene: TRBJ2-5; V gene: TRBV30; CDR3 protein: CAWGGGWQETQYF; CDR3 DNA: TGTGCCTGGGGGGGGGGTTGGCAAGAGACCCAGTACTTC
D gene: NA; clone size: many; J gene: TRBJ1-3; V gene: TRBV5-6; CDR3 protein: CASSFGTKNTIYF; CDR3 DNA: TGTGCCAGCAGCTTCGGGACTAAAAACACCATATATTTT
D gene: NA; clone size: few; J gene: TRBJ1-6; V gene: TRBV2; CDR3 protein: CASNRPSGDSPLHF; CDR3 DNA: TGTGCCAGCAACCGGCCCTCCGGGGATTCACCCCTCCACTTT
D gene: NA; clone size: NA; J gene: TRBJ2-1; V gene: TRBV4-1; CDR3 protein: CASSQDLFGQNNEQFF; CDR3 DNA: TGCGCCAGCAGCCAAGATCTTTTTGGGCAGAACAATGAGCAGTTCTTC
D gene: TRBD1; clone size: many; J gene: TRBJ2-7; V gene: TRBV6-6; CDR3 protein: CASSYSSGTGPFYEQYF; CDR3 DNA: TGTGCCAGCAGTTACTCGTCCGGGACAGGGCCCTTCTACGAGCAGTACTTC
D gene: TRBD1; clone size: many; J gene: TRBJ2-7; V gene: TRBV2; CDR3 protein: CAGRGQGTYEQYF; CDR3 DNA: TGTGCCGGAAGAGGACAGGGAACCTACGAGCAGTACTTC
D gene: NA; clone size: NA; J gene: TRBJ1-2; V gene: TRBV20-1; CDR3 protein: CSARDVGANYGYTF; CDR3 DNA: TGCAGTGCTAGAGATGTGGGAGCTAACTATGGCTACACCTTC
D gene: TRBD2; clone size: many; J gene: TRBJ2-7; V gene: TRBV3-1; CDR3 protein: CASSVSGGGSEQYF; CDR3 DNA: TGTGCCAGCAGCGTTAGCGGGGGAGGATCCGAGCAGTACTTC
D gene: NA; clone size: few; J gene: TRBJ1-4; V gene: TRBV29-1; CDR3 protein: CGWEGGGEKLFF; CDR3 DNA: TGCGGTTGGGAGGGCGGGGGAGAAAAACTGTTTTTT
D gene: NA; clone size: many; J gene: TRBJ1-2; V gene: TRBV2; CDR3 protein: CASSEARGRYGYTF; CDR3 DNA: TGTGCCAGCAGTGAAGCTCGGGGGAGATATGGCTACACCTTC
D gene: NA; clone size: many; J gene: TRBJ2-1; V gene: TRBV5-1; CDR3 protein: CASSLAGQPYNEQFF; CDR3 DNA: TGCGCCAGCAGCTTGGCCGGACAGCCTTACAATGAGCAGTTCTTC
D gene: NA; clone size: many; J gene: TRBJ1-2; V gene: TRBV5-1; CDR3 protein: CASSLAARKVGDIDYGYTF; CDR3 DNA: TGCGCCAGCAGCTTGGCCGCTCGAAAAGTTGGGGACATCGACTATGGCTACACCTTC
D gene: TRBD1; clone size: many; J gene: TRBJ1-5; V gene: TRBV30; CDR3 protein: CAWSVLDRGRGLSNQPQHF; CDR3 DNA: TGTGCCTGGAGTGTTCTGGACAGGGGGCGCGGACTTAGCAATCAGCCCCAGCATTTT
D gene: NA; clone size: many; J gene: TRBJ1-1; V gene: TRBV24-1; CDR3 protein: CATRARGSTEAFF; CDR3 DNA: TGTGCCACCAGGGCCAGAGGGAGCACTGAAGCTTTCTTT
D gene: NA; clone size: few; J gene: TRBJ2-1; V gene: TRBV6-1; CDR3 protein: CASSEISRQFF; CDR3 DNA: TGTGCCAGCAGTGAGATCAGTAGGCAGTTCTTC
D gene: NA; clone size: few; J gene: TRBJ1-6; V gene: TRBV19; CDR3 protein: CASSHISASSYNSPLHF; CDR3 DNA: TGTGCCAGTAGCCATATATCAGCGAGCTCCTATAATTCACCCCTCCACTTT
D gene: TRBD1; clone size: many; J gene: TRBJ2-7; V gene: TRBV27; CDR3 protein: CASSLFLGQGVYEQYF; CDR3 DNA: TGTGCCAGCAGTTTATTTTTGGGACAGGGGGTCTACGAGCAGTACTTC
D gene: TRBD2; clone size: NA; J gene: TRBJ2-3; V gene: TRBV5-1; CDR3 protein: CASRTSRSTDTQYF; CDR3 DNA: TGCGCCAGCAGGACTAGCCGGAGCACAGATACGCAGTATTTT
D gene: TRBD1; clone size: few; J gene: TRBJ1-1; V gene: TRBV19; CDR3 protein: CASSLDRGFEAFF; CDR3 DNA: TGTGCCAGTAGCCTCGACAGGGGGTTTGAAGCTTTCTTT
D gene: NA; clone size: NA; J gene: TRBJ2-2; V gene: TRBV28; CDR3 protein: CASSFRDFPSTGELFF; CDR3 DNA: TGTGCCAGCAGTTTTCGCGACTTCCCCTCCACCGGGGAGCTGTTTTTT
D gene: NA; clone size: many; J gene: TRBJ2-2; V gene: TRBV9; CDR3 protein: CASRTDYTGELFF; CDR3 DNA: TGTGCCAGCAGGACCGACTACACCGGGGAGCTGTTTTTT
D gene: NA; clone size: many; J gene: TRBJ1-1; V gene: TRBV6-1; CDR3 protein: CASSSIGGQAFF; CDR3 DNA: TGTGCCAGCAGTTCCATCGGAGGACAAGCTTTCTTT
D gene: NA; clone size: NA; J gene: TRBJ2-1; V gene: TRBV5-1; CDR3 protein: CASSFGFDNEQFF; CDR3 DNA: TGCGCCAGCAGCTTCGGTTTCGACAATGAGCAGTTCTTC
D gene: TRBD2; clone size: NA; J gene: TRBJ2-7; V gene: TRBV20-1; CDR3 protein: CSARDPVAGVSYEQYF; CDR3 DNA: TGCAGTGCTAGAGATCCGGTAGCGGGAGTATCCTACGAGCAGTACTTC
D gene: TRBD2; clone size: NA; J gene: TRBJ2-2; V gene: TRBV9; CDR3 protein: CASSPPGSGGITGELFF; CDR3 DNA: TGTGCCAGCAGTCCTCCGGGCTCCGGGGGGATCACCGGGGAGCTGTTTTTT
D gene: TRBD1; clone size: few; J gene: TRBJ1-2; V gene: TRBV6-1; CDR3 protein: CASTGGAGGYTF; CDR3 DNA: TGTGCCAGCACAGGGGGCGCGGGTGGCTACACCTTC
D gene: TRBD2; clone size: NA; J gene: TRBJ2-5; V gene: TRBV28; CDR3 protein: CASSLILGGETQYF; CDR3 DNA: TGTGCCAGCAGCCTTATTCTGGGAGGGGAGACCCAGTACTTC
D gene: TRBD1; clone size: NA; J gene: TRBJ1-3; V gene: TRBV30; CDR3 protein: CAWLGRGQDRSGNTIYF; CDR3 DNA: TGTGCCTGGCTTGGACGCGGACAGGACCGCTCTGGAAACACCATATATTTT
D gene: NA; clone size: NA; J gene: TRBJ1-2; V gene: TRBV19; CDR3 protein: CASSIIDSRVWYTF; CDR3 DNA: TGTGCCAGTAGTATAATTGACTCGAGAGTTTGGTACACCTTC
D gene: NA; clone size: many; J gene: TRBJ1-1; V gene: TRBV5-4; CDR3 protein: CASSFNPNTEAFF; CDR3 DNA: TGTGCCAGCAGCTTTAATCCGAACACTGAAGCTTTCTTT
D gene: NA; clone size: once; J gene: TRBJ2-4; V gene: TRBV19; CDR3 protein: CASSISGGKNIQYF; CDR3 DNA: TGTGCCAGTAGTATAAGTGGGGGCAAAAACATTCAGTACTTC
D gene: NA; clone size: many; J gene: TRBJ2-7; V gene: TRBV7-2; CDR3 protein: CASSLAFWIGGTHFFSEQYF; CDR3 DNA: TGTGCCAGCAGCTTAGCGTTCTGGATTGGAGGCACCCATTTTTTCAGCGAGCAGTACTTC
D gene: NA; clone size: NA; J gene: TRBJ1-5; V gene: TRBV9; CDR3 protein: CASSARPDSNQPQHF; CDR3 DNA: TGTGCCAGCAGCGCCCGCCCAGATAGCAATCAGCCCCAGCATTTT
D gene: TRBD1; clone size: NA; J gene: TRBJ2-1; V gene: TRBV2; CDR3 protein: CASSLTGGSEQFF; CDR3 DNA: TGTGCCAGCAGTCTAACAGGGGGGAGTGAGCAGTTCTTC
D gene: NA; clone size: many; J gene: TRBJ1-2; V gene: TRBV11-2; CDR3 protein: CASSAGWGARGSNYGYTF; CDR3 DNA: TGTGCCAGCAGCGCGGGCTGGGGGGCTCGGGGGTCTAACTATGGCTACACCTTC
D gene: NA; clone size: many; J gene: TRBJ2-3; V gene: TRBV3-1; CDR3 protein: CASSQRVTDTQYF; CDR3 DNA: TGTGCCAGCAGCCAGCGGGTCACAGATACGCAGTATTTT
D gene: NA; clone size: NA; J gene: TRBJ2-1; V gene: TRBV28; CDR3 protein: CASRQRDEQFF; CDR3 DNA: TGTGCCAGCAGACAACGGGACGAGCAGTTCTTC
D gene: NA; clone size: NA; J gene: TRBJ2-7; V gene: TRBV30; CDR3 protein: CAWSPDIYEQYF; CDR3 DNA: TGTGCCTGGAGTCCCGACATCTACGAGCAGTACTTC
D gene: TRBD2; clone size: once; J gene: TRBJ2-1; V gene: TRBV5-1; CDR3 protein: CASSEREKYNEQFF; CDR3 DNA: TGCGCCAGCAGCGAGCGGGAGAAGTACAATGAGCAGTTCTTC
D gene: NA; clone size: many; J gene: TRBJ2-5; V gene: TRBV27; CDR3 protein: CAARRAGPEETQYF; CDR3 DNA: TGTGCCGCCCGCCGAGCGGGCCCCGAGGAGACCCAGTACTTC